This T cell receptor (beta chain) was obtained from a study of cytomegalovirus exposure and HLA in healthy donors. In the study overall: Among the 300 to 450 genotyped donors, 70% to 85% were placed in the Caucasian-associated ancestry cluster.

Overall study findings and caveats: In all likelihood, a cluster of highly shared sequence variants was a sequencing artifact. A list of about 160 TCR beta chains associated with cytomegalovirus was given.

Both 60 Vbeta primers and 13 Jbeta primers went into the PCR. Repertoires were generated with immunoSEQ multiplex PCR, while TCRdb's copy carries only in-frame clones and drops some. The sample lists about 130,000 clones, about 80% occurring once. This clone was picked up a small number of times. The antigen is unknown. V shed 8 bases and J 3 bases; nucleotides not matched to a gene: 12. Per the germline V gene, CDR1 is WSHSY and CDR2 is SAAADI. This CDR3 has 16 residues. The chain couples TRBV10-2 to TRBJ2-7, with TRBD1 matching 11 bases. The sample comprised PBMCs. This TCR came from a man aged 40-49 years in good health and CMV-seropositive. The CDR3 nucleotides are TGCGCCAGCCAGTATATTAGGGGACAGGGGGTCTACGAGCAGTACTTC. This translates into CASQYIRGQGVYEQYF.